The 18 T cell receptor beta chains reported below all come from one sample, sequenced in a study of T cells in localized non-small cell lung cancer. Here immunoSEQ multiplex PCR was the method, and the copy in TCRdb shows in-frame clones only, minus some. Here the sample spans 25,000 to 40,000 clones, 78% being singletons. The sample consisted of peripheral blood, taken before any cancer treatment. The receptors were gathered from a male donor aged 60 or over with stage II squamous cell lung carcinoma.

The J gene is TRBJ2-7, the V gene TRBV7-8; no clear D gene. The CDR3 is 14 residues long. Germline loops: CDR1 SGHVS, CDR2 FQNEAQ. V lost 4 bases and J 5 bases, leaving 15 bases between the germline ends. CDR3 nucleotide sequence: TGTGCCAGCAGCTCCTTAGTCCTTCCGCACGAGCAGTACTTC. This encodes CASSSLVLPHEQYF. The complete variable domain, with remaining parts taken from reference TRBV7-8 and TRBJ2-7, reads GAGVSQSPRYKVAKRGQDVALRCDPISGHVSLFWYQQALGQGPEFLTYFQNEAQLDKSGLPSDRFFAERPEGSVSTLKIQRTQQEDSAVYLCASSSLVLPHEQYFGPGTRLTVT.

The chain couples TRBV29-1 to TRBJ2-7; D is possibly TRBD2 (5 bases). The V end lost 6 bases, the J end lost 3 bases, and 12 bases lay between the germline ends. CDR3 size: 12 residues. Germline V gives CDR1 SQVTM, CDR2 ANQGSEA. The CDR3 loop is CSVHQSGYEQYF. CDR3 nucleotide sequence: TGCAGCGTCCATCAAAGCGGCTACGAGCAGTACTTC.

This clone has just one count. V usage is TRBV7-9 and J usage is TRBJ1-5, with 11 bases aligning to TRBD1. Germline CDR1 and CDR2: SEHNR and FQNEAQ (reference sequence). The CDR3 is 16 residues long. The V and J ends lost 4 bases and 2 bases, in that order; junction bases with no gene match: 4. CDR3: CASSSGQGDRNQPQHF. CDR3 in DNA: TGTGCCAGCAGCTCGGGACAGGGGGACCGCAATCAGCCCCAGCATTTT.

This sequence joins TRBV6-1 and TRBJ1-2; the D is unclear. In germline, CDR1 is MNHNS, CDR2 SASEGT. V was trimmed by 7 bases and J by 8 bases, leaving 17 bases between them. The CDR3 is 13 amino acids. This CDR3 reads CASTEEPREGYTF. CDR3 DNA: TGTGCCAGCACCGAGGAGCCACGGGAAGGCTACACCTTC.

The J gene is TRBJ2-2, the V gene TRBV6-6, with 7 nucleotides matching TRBD1. Germline V CDR1 and CDR2: MNHNY, SVGAGI (reference sequence). The V and J ends lost 2 bases and 4 bases, in that order; junction bases with no gene match: 4. This CDR3 has 15 amino acids. The CDR3 region has the DNA TGTGCCAGCAGTTACCCGGGACAGCTCACCGGGGAGCTGTTTTTT. Amino acids: CASSYPGQLTGELFF.

This clone was recorded only once. This chain uses TRBV18 with TRBJ1-5, with D unclear. Trimming stripped 2 bases from V and 4 bases from J, with 6 bases between. Germline CDR1 KGHSH, CDR2 LQKENI. The CDR3 sequence is 13 residues long. The CDR3 here is CASSPGGNQPQHF. The CDR3 DNA reads as TGTGCCAGCTCACCAGGAGGGAATCAGCCCCAGCATTTT.

This rearrangement joins TRBV7-9 to TRBJ1-2, with D maybe TRBD1 (6 bases). The V gene's germline CDR1 is SEHNR and CDR2 FQNEAQ (reference sequence). Trimming left V 4 bases short and J 3 bases short, with 9 bases between. The CDR3 sequence is 13 residues long. CDR3 DNA sequence: TGTGCCAGCAGCTCGGACAGCTACTATGGCTACACCTTC. It specifies CASSSDSYYGYTF.

The rearrangement uses TRBV5-4 and TRBJ2-7, with 8 bases that match TRBD2. This CDR3 contains 16 residues. CDR1 is SGHNT, CDR2 YYREEE, per germline (reference sequence). V was clipped by 0 bases and J by 0 bases; unmatched bases: 5. CDR3 amino acids: CASSLVGGGLSYEQYF. The CDR3 bases are TGTGCCAGCAGCTTGGTCGGCGGGGGGCTCTCCTACGAGCAGTACTTC.

The count of this clone is one. This chain joins TRBV11-3 and TRBJ2-1; tentatively, D is TRBD1 or TRBD2 (5 bases each). The CDR3 has 17 amino acids. Germline V lookup: CDR1 SGHNT, CDR2 YENEEA. V was pared by 5 bases and J by 0 bases, with 17 bases between. Here the CDR3 DNA reads TGTGCCAGCAGCCCCGGAGAGGGGATGAGCTCCTACAATGAGCAGTTCTTC. It specifies CASSPGEGMSSYNEQFF.

This clone was counted a few times. V usage is TRBV19 and J usage is TRBJ1-1; D ambiguous. V lost 0 bases to trimming and J lost 4 bases, with 9 bases between them. Germline V gene data show CDR1 as LNHDA and CDR2 as SQIVND (reference sequence). This CDR3 region has 14 residues. CDR3 loop: CASSIDEGSTEAFF. The CDR3 nucleotides are TGTGCCAGTAGTATAGATGAGGGTAGCACTGAAGCTTTCTTT.

This clone was seen a few times. The chain is built from TRBV19 and TRBJ1-1, with TRBD1 matching 8 bases. The CDR3 length is 13 residues. The ends lost 5 bases at V and 5 bases at J; junction bases unmatched: 4. In germline, CDR1 is LNHDA, CDR2 SQIVND (reference sequence). The CDR3 coding sequence is TGTGCCAGTAGTCTCGGACAGGGAACTGAAGCTTTCTTT. Protein product: CASSLGQGTEAFF.

The chain is built from TRBV5-6 and TRBJ1-1; weak D call: TRBD1 (6 bases). The length of the CDR3 is 16 residues. Germline V gene data show CDR1 as SGHDT and CDR2 as YYEEEE. Trimming pared 0 bases from V and 0 bases from J, leaving 12 bases between. The CDR3 sequence: CASSLAPGHLNTEAFF. The CDR3 DNA is TGTGCCAGCAGCTTGGCCCCGGGACACCTGAACACTGAAGCTTTCTTT.

The V gene is TRBV9, the J gene TRBJ1-3, with 7 bases lining up with TRBD1. Germline-derived CDR1 and CDR2 are SGDLS and YYNGEE. This CDR3 spans 15 amino acids. The V and J ends lost 4 bases and 4 bases, in that order; junction bases with no gene match: 8. The CDR3 region has the DNA TGTGCCAGCAGCTCCCGGACAGGTCGAGGAAACACCATATATTTT. Amino acids: CASSSRTGRGNTIYF.

This chain links TRBV19 with TRBJ1-2; D gene uncertain. V was trimmed by 0 bases and J by 8 bases, leaving 16 bases between them. The germline gives CDR1 LNHDA, CDR2 SQIVND (reference sequence). The CDR3 contains 15 residues. In DNA form, the CDR3 reads TGTGCCAGTAGTATAGATCTTAGAGGCCGCGGGGGCTACACCTTC. This gives the protein CASSIDLRGRGGYTF.

This sequence joins TRBV2 and TRBJ2-4; D not certain. V was clipped by 3 bases and J by 6 bases, with 6 bases between them. The CDR3 loop spans 12 amino acids. Germline V gene lookup returns CDR1 SNHLY and CDR2 FYNNEI. In DNA, the CDR3 is TGTGCCAGCAGTGAGAGAATAAACATTCAGTACTTC. Translation: CASSERINIQYF.

This chain joins TRBV10-3 and TRBJ1-3, with a tentative D call TRBD1 (5 bases). CDR3 length: 14 amino acids. The germline gives CDR1 ENHRY, CDR2 SYGVKD. With 2 bases removed from V and 2 bases from J, the gap between germline ends came to 7 bases. The CDR3 bases are TGTGCCATCAGTGAGGAGGGACCTGGAAACACCATATATTTT. Translated: CAISEEGPGNTIYF.

This chain joins TRBV6-1 and TRBJ2-1, with 9 bases that match TRBD2. The CDR3 is 14 amino acids. CDR1 and CDR2 (germline): MNHNS, SASEGT. With 6 bases clipped from V and 9 bases from J, the junction kept 9 bases outside the gene matches. The CDR3 reads CASRRGGQQGEQFF. CDR3 sequence (DNA): TGTGCCAGCAGGCGGGGGGGTCAACAGGGTGAGCAGTTCTTC.

The genes are TRBV5-4 and TRBJ2-5; D could derive from TRBD1 or TRBD2 (5 bases each). Germline CDR1 and CDR2: SGHNT and YYREEE (reference sequence). The CDR3 consists of 14 residues. The V and J ends lost 4 bases and 5 bases respectively, with 15 bases between them. CDR3 coding DNA: TGTGCCAGCAGCCCCCTGGGGGTCGGGGAGACCCAGTACTTC. Amino acids: CASSPLGVGETQYF.